These 26 T cell receptor beta chains came from one sample sequenced in a study of T cells in narcolepsy. Profiling relied on immunoSEQ multiplex PCR, and the TCRdb table lists in-frame clones only, not all of them. The repertoire holds more than 10,000 clones, with approximately 70% as singletons. The sample comprised CD45RA- memory CD8+ T cells from PBMCs. Receptors originate from a human donor with narcolepsy.

V and J are TRBV7-3 and TRBJ2-5, with TRBD2 matching over 13 bases. Germline V gene data show CDR1 as SGHTA and CDR2 as FQGTGA. The CDR3 extends over 15 amino acids. V dropped 5 bases and J dropped 2; count of bases not matched to a gene: 2. The CDR3 here is CASSELAGGQETQYF. The CDR3 DNA is TGTGCCAGCAGCGAACTAGCGGGGGGGCAAGAGACCCAGTACTTC.

This clone showed up just a few times. A read error may produce the germline difference seen at one junction end. The sample holds other DNA sequences that translate to the same CDR3. The chain joins TRBV4-1 to TRBJ2-1, with 7 bases fitting TRBD2. Germline V lookup: CDR1 MGHRA, CDR2 YSYEKL. CDR3 length: 14 residues. CDR3 DNA: TGTGCCAGCAGCCCTTGGACTAGCTACAATGAGCAGTTCTTC. Its protein product is CASSPWTSYNEQFF.

The chain has TRBV4-2 and TRBJ2-7; D remains ambiguous. Germline V gene data show CDR1 as LGHNA and CDR2 as YNFKEQ. CDR3 size: 11 residues. The CDR3 DNA reads as TGTGCTACTCTCGGCGCTTACGAGCAGTACTTC. As protein: CATLGAYEQYF.

In its sample, this clone was seen a few times. The junction differs from germline at one of its ends, possibly a read error. The gene calls are TRBV6-1 and TRBJ2-6; D gene ambiguous. The CDR3 has 15 amino acids. The germline CDR1 and CDR2 sequences are MNHNS and SASEGT. This CDR3 reads CAISGSPSGANVLTF. In DNA, the CDR3 is TGTGCCATCAGTGGCTCTCCCTCTGGGGCCAACGTCCTGACTTTC.

The chain uses TRBV13 and TRBJ2-2; D remains ambiguous. The germline CDR1 and CDR2 sequences are PRHDT and FYEKMQ (reference sequence). Between the trimmed V and J ends, which lost 5 bases and 6 bases, there was a span of 7 bases. The CDR3 has 12 amino acids. This chain's CDR3 is CASSLESGELFF. The CDR3 nucleotides read TGTGCCAGCAGCCTGGAGTCCGGGGAGCTGTTTTTT.

V and J are TRBV7-9 and TRBJ1-2; 9 bases are shared with TRBD1. V lost 4 bases, J lost 6 bases, and 3 bases stayed unmatched. Germline CDR1 and CDR2: SEHNR and FQNEAQ (reference sequence). This CDR3 is built from 13 residues. CDR3 nucleotides: TGTGCCAGCAGCTCCCGGGACAGGGATGGCTACACCTTC. Its translation is CASSSRDRDGYTF. The full variable domain, with the rest looked up from reference TRBV7-9 and TRBJ1-2, is DTGVSQNPRHKITKRGQNVTFRCDPISEHNRLYWYRQTLGQGPEFLTYFQNEAQLEKSRLLSDRFSAERPKGSFSTLEIQRTEQGDSAMYLCASSSRDRDGYTFGSGTRLTVV.

This clone was detected a few times. This chain connects TRBV4-3 to TRBJ2-1; 8 bases are shared with TRBD1. This CDR3 contains 17 residues. Trimming cost V 0 bases and J 4 bases; bases outside gene matches: 8. From germline, CDR1 is LGHNA and CDR2 YSLEER. For the CDR3, the DNA is TGCGCCAGCAGCCAAGATCCCCAGGGGGCTATTTACAATGAGCAGTTCTTC. Protein sequence: CASSQDPQGAIYNEQFF.

V usage is TRBV6-1 and J usage is TRBJ1-1, with a weak D call TRBD1 (5 bases). The CDR3 length is 16 residues. Trimming left V 1 base short and J 1 base short, with 13 bases between. Germline CDR1 is MNHNS and CDR2 is SASEGT. CDR3 nucleotides: TGTGCCAGCAGTGAAGACGAGGGGAAGGGGAACACTGAAGCTTTCTTT. Protein: CASSEDEGKGNTEAFF.

The chain links TRBV5-5 to TRBJ2-7, with a possible D match to TRBD2 (5 bases). This CDR3 has 11 amino acids. The germline gives CDR1 SGHKS, CDR2 YYEKEE (reference sequence). Deletions cut 2 bases from V and 6 bases from J, with 6 bases between. The CDR3 DNA sequence: TGTGCCAGCAGCTTCGGGGTCGAGCAGTACTTC. This encodes CASSFGVEQYF.

This clone has just a few counts. The rearrangement uses TRBV28 and TRBJ2-3; tentative D call: TRBD2 (6 bases). Germline loops: CDR1 MDHEN, CDR2 SYDVKM. The length of the CDR3 is 14 residues. V was pared by 4 bases and J by 2 bases, with 10 bases between. The CDR3 region is CASSSGTFTDTQYF. The CDR3 DNA reads TGTGCCAGCAGTTCAGGGACTTTCACAGATACGCAGTATTTT.

As regards this clone: The junction and the germline gene differ at one end; a read error may be behind it. The chain is built from TRBV6-5 and TRBJ1-1, with a weak D call TRBD1 (6 bases). This CDR3 has 13 residues. The germline V gene encodes CDR1 MNHEY and CDR2 SVGAGI. CDR3 sequence: CAISEGGVTEAFF. The CDR3 nucleotides are TGTGCCATCAGTGAAGGGGGTGTGACTGAAGCTTTCTTT.

A word on this clone: Additional DNA sequences in this sample encode the identical CDR3. This chain uses TRBV4-1 with TRBJ2-7; tentative D call: TRBD1 (5 bases). The CDR3 extends over 15 amino acids. V was shortened by 0 bases and J by 0 bases, with 9 bases between the two germline ends. Germline lookup yields CDR1 MGHRA and CDR2 YSYEKL. The CDR3 reads CASSQDWGSSYEQYF. DNA for the CDR3: TGCGCCAGCAGCCAAGATTGGGGCAGCTCCTACGAGCAGTACTTC.

The chain links TRBV7-2 to TRBJ1-1; a possible D gene is TRBD1 (6 bases). The CDR3 loop spans 14 amino acids. Germline CDR1 SGHTA, CDR2 FQGNSA. V dropped 0 bases and J dropped 7 bases, with 12 bases sitting between them. CDR3 sequence: CASSLAERQDEAFF. The DNA of the CDR3 is TGTGCCAGCAGCTTAGCTGAGAGACAGGATGAAGCTTTCTTT. The entire variable domain, with the rest obtained from reference TRBV7-2 and TRBJ1-1, is as follows: GAGVSQSPSNKVTEKGKDVELRCDPISGHTALYWYRQSLGQGLEFLIYFQGNSAPDKSGLPSDRFSAERTGGSVSTLTIQRTQQEDSAVYLCASSLAERQDEAFFGQGTRLTVV.

The chain joins TRBV6-1 to TRBJ2-7, with 9 bases that match TRBD2. The ends lost 1 base at V and 4 bases at J; junction bases unmatched: 5. Germline assignment: CDR1 MNHNS and CDR2 SASEGT. The CDR3 has 15 residues. CDR3 protein: CASSEDSGGPYEQYF. The DNA for the CDR3 is TGTGCCAGCAGTGAAGATAGCGGGGGTCCTTACGAGCAGTACTTC.

The CDR3 DNA reads as TGCAGCGTTAGGACAGGGCTAGATACGCAGTATTTT. Protein: CSVRTGLDTQYF. The genes are TRBV29-1 and TRBJ2-3; 8 bases align to TRBD1. V lost 5 bases and J lost 5; bases outside the gene matches: 3. Germline V gene sequence: CDR1 SQVTM, CDR2 ANQGSEA. The CDR3 length is 12 residues.

This clone came up once. The chain carries TRBV19 and TRBJ1-4, with TRBD1 identical over 8 bases. From germline, CDR1 is LNHDA and CDR2 SQIVND (reference sequence). This CDR3 region has 15 residues. Unmatched junction bases numbered 7, after V lost 10 bases and J lost 0 bases. This CDR3 is CATPDRVATNEKLFF. The CDR3 nucleotides read TGTGCCACACCGGACAGGGTTGCAACTAATGAAAAACTGTTTTTT.

This clone was seen just once. The chain couples TRBV7-9 to TRBJ2-7; D is ambiguous. Trimming removed 5 bases at V and 3 bases at J, with 11 bases between. Germline V gene lookup returns CDR1 SEHNR and CDR2 FQNEAQ (reference sequence). The CDR3 is 13 residues long. DNA for the CDR3: TGTGCCAGCAGCGTTCCGGGCGTCTACGAGCAGTACTTC. Its translation is CASSVPGVYEQYF.

This clone came up a few times. The rearrangement joins TRBV19 to TRBJ1-1, with D perhaps matching TRBD1 (6 bases). V shed 6 bases and J shed 1 base, with 6 bases lying between them. Germline loops: CDR1 LNHDA, CDR2 SQIVND (reference sequence). This CDR3 comprises 12 residues. This chain's CDR3 is CASRGANTEAFF. In nucleotides, the CDR3 is TGTGCCAGTAGGGGGGCGAACACTGAAGCTTTCTTT.

The rearrangement uses TRBV19 and TRBJ2-7; D is ambiguous. The V gene's germline CDR1 is LNHDA and CDR2 SQIVND (reference sequence). This CDR3 has 13 amino acids. Trimming left V 4 bases short and J 4 bases short, with 11 bases between. CDR3 sequence: CASSTSSMYEQYF. CDR3 nucleotide sequence: TGTGCCAGTAGTACCTCCTCTATGTACGAGCAGTACTTC.

The CDR3 is CASSFRGEGGEQYF. The CDR3 DNA reads TGTGCCAGCAGTTTTAGGGGGGAAGGAGGGGAGCAGTACTTC. The rearrangement joins TRBV28 to TRBJ2-7; D possibly matches TRBD1 or TRBD2 (6 bases each). The CDR3 is 14 residues long. From germline, CDR1 is MDHEN and CDR2 SYDVKM. The V gene lost 3 bases and the J gene lost 7 bases, with 16 bases spanning the gap. The full variable domain, its missing parts supplied by reference TRBV28 and TRBJ2-7, is DVKVTQSSRYLVKRTGEKVFLECVQDMDHENMFWYRQDPGLGLRLIYFSYDVKMKEKGDIPEGYSVSREKKERFSLILESASTNQTSMYLCASSFRGEGGEQYFGPGTRLTVT.

V usage is TRBV27 and J usage is TRBJ2-1; TRBD1 matches at 12 bases. Germline assignment: CDR1 MNHEY and CDR2 SMNVEV (reference sequence). This CDR3 spans 15 amino acids. J was trimmed by 7 bases and V by 5 bases; bases with no gene match: 6. The CDR3 coding sequence is TGTGCCAGCAGTGAACGGGACAGGGGGCGGAATGAGCAGTTCTTC. It encodes CASSERDRGRNEQFF.

V and J are TRBV6-6 and TRBJ2-7, with unresolved D. This CDR3 is built from 15 residues. The V gene's germline CDR1 is MNHNY and CDR2 SVGAGI (reference sequence). V was shortened by 2 bases and J by 6 bases, with 17 bases between the two germline ends. The CDR3 reads CASSYTVGVPGEQYF. As DNA, the CDR3 is TGTGCCAGCAGTTACACGGTAGGAGTACCTGGCGAGCAGTACTTC.

This clone was seen a few times. The chain couples TRBV4-2 to TRBJ2-1; perhaps TRBD1 as D (6 bases). Trimming took 8 bases from V and 2 from J, leaving 10 bases between them. This CDR3 has 13 amino acids. The germline gives CDR1 LGHNA, CDR2 YNFKEQ. The CDR3 protein is CASARDTYNEQFF. The CDR3 coding sequence is TGTGCCAGCGCCCGGGACACCTACAATGAGCAGTTCTTC.

For the CDR3, the DNA is TGTGCCAGCAGCCATTCCAACTCCGAGGGGGTGAGAGGCTACACCTTC. It translates to CASSHSNSEGVRGYTF. The chain links TRBV4-2 to TRBJ1-2; the D gene is possibly TRBD1 (6 bases). The length of the CDR3 is 16 residues. The V end lost 3 bases, the J end lost 8 bases, and 22 bases lay between the germline ends. Germline V gene sequence: CDR1 LGHNA, CDR2 YNFKEQ.

The V call is TRBV27, the J call TRBJ2-1, with 10 positions matching TRBD2. CDR3 length equals 16 residues. V lost 2 bases to trimming and J lost 2 bases; unmatched junction nucleotides: 3. Germline CDR1 reads MNHEY; CDR2 reads SMNVEV (reference sequence). In DNA form, the CDR3 reads TGTGCCAGCAGTTTACTAGCGGGAGCTACCTACAATGAGCAGTTCTTC. Translating gives CASSLLAGATYNEQFF.

The V call is TRBV4-2, the J call TRBJ1-1; TRBD1 aligns across 7 bases. The CDR3 loop spans 14 amino acids. Germline CDR1 is LGHNA and CDR2 is YNFKEQ. V dropped 2 bases and J dropped 6; count of bases not matched to a gene: 6. CDR3: CASSQPDRAPEAFF. CDR3 sequence (DNA): TGTGCCAGCAGCCAACCCGACAGGGCCCCTGAAGCTTTCTTT.